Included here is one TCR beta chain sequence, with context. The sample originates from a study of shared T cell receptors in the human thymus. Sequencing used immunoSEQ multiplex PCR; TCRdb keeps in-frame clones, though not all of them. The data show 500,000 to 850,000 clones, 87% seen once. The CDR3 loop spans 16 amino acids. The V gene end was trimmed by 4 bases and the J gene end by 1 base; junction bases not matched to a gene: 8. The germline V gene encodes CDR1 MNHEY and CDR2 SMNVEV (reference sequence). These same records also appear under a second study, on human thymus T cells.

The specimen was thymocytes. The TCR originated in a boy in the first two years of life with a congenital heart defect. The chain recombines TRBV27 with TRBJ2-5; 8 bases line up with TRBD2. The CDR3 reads CASSYAGGGTQETQYF. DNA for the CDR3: TGTGCCAGCAGTTATGCGGGGGGAGGGACCCAAGAGACCCAGTACTTC.